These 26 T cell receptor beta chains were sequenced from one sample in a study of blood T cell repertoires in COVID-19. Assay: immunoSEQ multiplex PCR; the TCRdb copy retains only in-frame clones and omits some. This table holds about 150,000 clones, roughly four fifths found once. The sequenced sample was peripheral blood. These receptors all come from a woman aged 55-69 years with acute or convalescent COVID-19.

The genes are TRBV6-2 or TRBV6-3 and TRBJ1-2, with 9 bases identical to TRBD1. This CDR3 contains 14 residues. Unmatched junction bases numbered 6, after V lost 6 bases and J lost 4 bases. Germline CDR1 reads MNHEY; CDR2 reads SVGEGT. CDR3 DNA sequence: TGTGCCAGCAGCCGGGACAGGGTTACCTATGGCTACACCTTC. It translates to CASSRDRVTYGYTF.

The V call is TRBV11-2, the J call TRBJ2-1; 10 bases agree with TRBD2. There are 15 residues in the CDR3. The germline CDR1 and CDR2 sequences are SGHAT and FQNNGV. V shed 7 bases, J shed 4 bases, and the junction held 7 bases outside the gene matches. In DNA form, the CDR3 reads TGTGCCAGCACCCCGGGACTAGCGAGATACAATGAGCAGTTCTTC. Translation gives CASTPGLARYNEQFF.

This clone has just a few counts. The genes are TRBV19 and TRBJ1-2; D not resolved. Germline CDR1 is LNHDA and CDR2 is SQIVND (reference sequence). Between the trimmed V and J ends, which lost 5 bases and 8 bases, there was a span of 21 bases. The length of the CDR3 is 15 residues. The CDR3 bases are TGTGCCAGTAGTTTCCAATTCCAGGAAGGATACGGCTACACCTTC. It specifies CASSFQFQEGYGYTF.

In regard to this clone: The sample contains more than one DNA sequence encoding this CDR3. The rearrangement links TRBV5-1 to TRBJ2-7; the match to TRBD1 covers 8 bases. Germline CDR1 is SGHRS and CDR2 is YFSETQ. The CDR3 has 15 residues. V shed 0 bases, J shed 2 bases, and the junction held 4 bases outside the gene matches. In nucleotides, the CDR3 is TGCGCCAGCAGCTTGGGGGCAGGGGGCCCCTACGAGCAGTACTTC. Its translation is CASSLGAGGPYEQYF.

The CDR3 spells CSALAGVRYTF. The CDR3 nucleotides read TGCAGTGCCTTGGCGGGGGTTCGCTACACCTTC. The chain has TRBV20-1 and TRBJ1-2; D perhaps matches TRBD1 (5 bases). Between the trimmed V and J ends, which lost 6 bases and 9 bases, there was a span of 14 bases. Germline-derived CDR1 and CDR2 are DFQATT and SNEGSKA (reference sequence). CDR3 size: 11 residues.

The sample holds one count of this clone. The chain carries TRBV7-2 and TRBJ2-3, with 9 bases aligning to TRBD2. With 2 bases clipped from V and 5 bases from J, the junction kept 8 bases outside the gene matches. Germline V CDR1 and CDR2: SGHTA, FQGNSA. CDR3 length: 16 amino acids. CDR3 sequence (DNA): TGTGCCAGCAGCTTAAGGGTAGCGGGGGTTGGAGATACGCAGTATTTT. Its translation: CASSLRVAGVGDTQYF.

Here the CDR3 reads CASSRTGEGWTEAFF. CDR3 sequence (DNA): TGTGCCAGCAGCCGGACAGGGGAGGGGTGGACTGAAGCTTTCTTT. This rearrangement joins TRBV7-9 to TRBJ1-1, with 9 nucleotides matching TRBD1. Germline V gene data show CDR1 as SEHNR and CDR2 as FQNEAQ (reference sequence). This CDR3 contains 15 residues. Unmatched junction bases numbered 9, after V lost 5 bases and J lost 5 bases.

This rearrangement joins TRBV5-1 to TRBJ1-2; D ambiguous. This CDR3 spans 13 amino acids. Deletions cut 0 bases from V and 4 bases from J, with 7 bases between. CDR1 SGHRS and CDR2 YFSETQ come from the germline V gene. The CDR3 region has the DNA TGCGCCAGCAGCTTGGACAGCTCCTATGGCTACACCTTC. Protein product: CASSLDSSYGYTF. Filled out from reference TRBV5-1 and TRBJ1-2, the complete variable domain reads KAGVTQTPRYLIKTRGQQVTLSCSPISGHRSVSWYQQTPGQGLQFLFEYFSETQRNKGNFPGRFSGRQFSNSRSEMNVSTLELGDSALYLCASSLDSSYGYTFGSGTRLTVV.

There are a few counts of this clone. As DNA, the CDR3 is TGTGCCAGCAGTGATGGAGGGAGGACCTATCAGCCCCAGCATTTT. This gives the protein CASSDGGRTYQPQHF. The chain is built from TRBV2 and TRBJ1-5; D remains unclear. Germline V gene data show CDR1 as SNHLY and CDR2 as FYNNEI. The CDR3 spans 15 residues. V was trimmed by 3 bases and J by 5 bases, leaving 14 bases between them. Full variable domain (remainder filled in from reference TRBV2 and TRBJ1-5): EPEVTQTPSHQVTQMGQEVILRCVPISNHLYFYWYRQILGQKVEFLVSFYNNEISEKSEIFDDQFSVERPDGSNFTLKIRSTKLEDSAMYFCASSDGGRTYQPQHFGDGTRLSIL.

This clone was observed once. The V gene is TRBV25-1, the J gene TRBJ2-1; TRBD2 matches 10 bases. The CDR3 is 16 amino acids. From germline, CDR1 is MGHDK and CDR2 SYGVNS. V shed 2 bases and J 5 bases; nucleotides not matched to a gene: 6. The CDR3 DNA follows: TGTGCCAGCAGTGAACTACTAGCGGGGAAGAACAATGAGCAGTTCTTC. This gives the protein CASSELLAGKNNEQFF. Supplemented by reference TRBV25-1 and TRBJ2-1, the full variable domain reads EADIYQTPRYLVIGTGKKITLECSQTMGHDKMYWYQQDPGMELHLIHYSYGVNSTEKGDLSSESTVSRIRTEHFPLTLESARPSHTSQYLCASSELLAGKNNEQFFGPGTRLTVL.

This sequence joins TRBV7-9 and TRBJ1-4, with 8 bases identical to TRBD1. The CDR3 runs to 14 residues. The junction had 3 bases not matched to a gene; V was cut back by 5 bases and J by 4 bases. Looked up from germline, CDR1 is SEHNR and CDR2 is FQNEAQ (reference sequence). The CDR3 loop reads CASSRTGINEKLFF. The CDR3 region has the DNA TGTGCCAGCAGCCGGACAGGGATTAATGAAAAACTGTTTTTT.

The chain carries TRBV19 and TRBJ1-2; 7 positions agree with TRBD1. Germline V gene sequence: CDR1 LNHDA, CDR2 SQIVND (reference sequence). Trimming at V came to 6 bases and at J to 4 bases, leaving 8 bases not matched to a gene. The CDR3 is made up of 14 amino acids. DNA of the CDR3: TGTGCCAGTAGGGCCACAGGGGCGTCCTATGGCTACACCTTC. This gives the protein CASRATGASYGYTF. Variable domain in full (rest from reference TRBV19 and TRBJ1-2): DGGITQSPKYLFRKEGQNVTLSCEQNLNHDAMYWYRQDPGQGLRLIYYSQIVNDFQKGDIAEGYSVSREKKESFPLTVTSAQKNPTAFYLCASRATGASYGYTFGSGTRLTVV.

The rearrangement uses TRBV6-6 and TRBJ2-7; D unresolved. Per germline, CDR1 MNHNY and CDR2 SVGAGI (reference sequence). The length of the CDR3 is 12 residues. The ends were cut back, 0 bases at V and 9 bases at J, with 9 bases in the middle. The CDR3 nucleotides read TGTGCCAGCAGTTACTCAAGGTCTAGGCAGTACGTC. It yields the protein CASSYSRSRQYV.

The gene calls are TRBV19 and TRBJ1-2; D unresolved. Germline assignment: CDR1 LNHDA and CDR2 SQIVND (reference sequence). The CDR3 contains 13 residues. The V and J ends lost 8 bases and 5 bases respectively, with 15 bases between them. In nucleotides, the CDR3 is TGTGCCAGTTCTCCATCCGGACTATATGGCTACACCTTC. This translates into CASSPSGLYGYTF. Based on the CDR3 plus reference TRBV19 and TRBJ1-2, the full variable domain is DGGITQSPKYLFRKEGQNVTLSCEQNLNHDAMYWYRQDPGQGLRLIYYSQIVNDFQKGDIAEGYSVSREKKESFPLTVTSAQKNPTAFYLCASSPSGLYGYTFGSGTRLTVV.

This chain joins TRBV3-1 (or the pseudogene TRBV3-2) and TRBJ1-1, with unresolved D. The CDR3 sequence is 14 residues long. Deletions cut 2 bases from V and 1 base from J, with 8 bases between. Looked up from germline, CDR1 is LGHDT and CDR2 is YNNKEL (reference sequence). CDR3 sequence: CASSQLGGNTEAFF. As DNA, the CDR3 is TGTGCCAGCAGCCAACTCGGTGGGAACACTGAAGCTTTCTTT.

CDR3 in amino acids: CASSIASGVFGELFF. The CDR3 DNA is TGTGCCAGTAGTATCGCTTCGGGGGTCTTCGGGGAGCTGTTTTTT. This rearrangement joins TRBV19 to TRBJ2-2; possible D gene TRBD2, 6 bases. Germline V lookup: CDR1 LNHDA, CDR2 SQIVND (reference sequence). Trimming stripped 3 bases from V and 7 bases from J, with 15 bases between. CDR3 length equals 15 residues.

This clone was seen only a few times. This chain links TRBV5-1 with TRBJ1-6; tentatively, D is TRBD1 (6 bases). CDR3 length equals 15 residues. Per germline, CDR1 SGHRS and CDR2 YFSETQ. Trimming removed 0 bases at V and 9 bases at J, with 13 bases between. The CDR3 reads CASSLAETGSSPLHF. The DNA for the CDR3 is TGCGCCAGCAGCTTGGCAGAAACAGGGAGTTCACCCCTCCACTTT.

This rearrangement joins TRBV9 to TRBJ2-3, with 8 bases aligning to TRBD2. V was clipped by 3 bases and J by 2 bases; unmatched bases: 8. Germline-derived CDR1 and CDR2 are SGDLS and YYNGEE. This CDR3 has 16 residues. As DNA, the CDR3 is TGTGCCAGCAGCGAATCTGGCGGGGGGCTCACAGATACGCAGTATTTT. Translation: CASSESGGGLTDTQYF.

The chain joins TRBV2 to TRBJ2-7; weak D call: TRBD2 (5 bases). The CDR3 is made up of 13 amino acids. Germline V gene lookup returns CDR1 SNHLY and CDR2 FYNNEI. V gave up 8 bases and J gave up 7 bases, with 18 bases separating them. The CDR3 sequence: CASCIVESGEQYV. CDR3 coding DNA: TGTGCCAGCTGCATCGTGGAGTCGGGGGAGCAGTACGTC.

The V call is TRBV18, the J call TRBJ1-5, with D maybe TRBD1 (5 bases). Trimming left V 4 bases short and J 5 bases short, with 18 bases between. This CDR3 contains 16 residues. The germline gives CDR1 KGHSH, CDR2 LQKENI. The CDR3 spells CASSHGGVGGDQPQHF. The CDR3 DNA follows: TGTGCCAGCTCACACGGAGGCGTCGGAGGGGATCAGCCCCAGCATTTT.

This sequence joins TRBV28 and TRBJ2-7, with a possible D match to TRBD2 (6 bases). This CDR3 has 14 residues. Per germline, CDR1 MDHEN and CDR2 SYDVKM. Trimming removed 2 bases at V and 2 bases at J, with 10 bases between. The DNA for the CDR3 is TGTGCCAGCAGTTTAGGAGGGAAGGCCTACGAGCAGTACGTC. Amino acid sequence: CASSLGGKAYEQYV.

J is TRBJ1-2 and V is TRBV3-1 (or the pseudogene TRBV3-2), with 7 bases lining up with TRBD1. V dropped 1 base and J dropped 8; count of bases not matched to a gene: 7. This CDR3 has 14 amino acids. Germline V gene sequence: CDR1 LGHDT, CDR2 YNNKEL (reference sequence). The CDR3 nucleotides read TGTGCCAGCAGCCAAGCCCCGACAGGGACCGGCTACACCTTC. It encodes CASSQAPTGTGYTF.

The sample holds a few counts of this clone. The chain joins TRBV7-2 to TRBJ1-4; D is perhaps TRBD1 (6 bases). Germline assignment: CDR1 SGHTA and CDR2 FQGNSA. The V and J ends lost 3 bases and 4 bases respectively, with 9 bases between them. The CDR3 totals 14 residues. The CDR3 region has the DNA TGTGCCAGCAGCTTCCAGGGGTTTAATGAAAAACTGTTTTTT. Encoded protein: CASSFQGFNEKLFF.

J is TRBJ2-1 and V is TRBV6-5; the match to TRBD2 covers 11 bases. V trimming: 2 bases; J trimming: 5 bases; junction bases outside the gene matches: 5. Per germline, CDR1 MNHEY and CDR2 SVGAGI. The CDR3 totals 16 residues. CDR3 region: CASSYGLAGGNNEQFF. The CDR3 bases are TGTGCCAGCAGTTACGGTCTAGCGGGGGGCAACAATGAGCAGTTCTTC.

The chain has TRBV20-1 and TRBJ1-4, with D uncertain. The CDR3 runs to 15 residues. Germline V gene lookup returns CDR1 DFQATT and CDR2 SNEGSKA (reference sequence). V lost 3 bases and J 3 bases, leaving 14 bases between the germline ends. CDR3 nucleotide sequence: TGCAGTGCTAGTCGTCTCGGGTACGCTAATGAAAAACTGTTTTTT. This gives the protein CSASRLGYANEKLFF.

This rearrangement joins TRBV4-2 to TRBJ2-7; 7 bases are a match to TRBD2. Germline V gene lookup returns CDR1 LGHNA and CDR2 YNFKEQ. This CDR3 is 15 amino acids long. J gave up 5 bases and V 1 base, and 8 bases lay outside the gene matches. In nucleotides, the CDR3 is TGTGCCAGCAGCCAAGTGCCGGGGGGAGCCCACGAGCAGTACTTC. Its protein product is CASSQVPGGAHEQYF.